This TCR beta chain was sequenced in a study of blood T cell repertoires in COVID-19. The overall study: COVID-19 samples collected from the United States, Italy and Spain covered acute and convalescent phases.

Germline values: CDR1 SNHLY, CDR2 FYNNEI. This CDR3 has 12 amino acids. V was trimmed by 8 bases and J by 1 base, leaving 8 bases between them. This clone has just one count. Original processing notes: Reference gene primer amplification in the assay estimated nucleated cell counts. The table came from immunoSEQ multiplex PCR; TCRdb's copy has only in-frame clones and leaves some out. V, J and clone size are those of that table, while D and trimming were read from the DNA. This table has a few hundred thousand clones, less than 90% appearing once. Recovered Cohort 3 donors showed two negative PCRs, clearance, or symptom resolution.

The gene calls are TRBV2 and TRBJ1-1, with a weak D call TRBD1 (5 bases). The clonotype comes from a woman in her sixties or seventies who had recovered from COVID-19. Sequencing used PBMCs or T cells enriched from blood (not recorded which). The DNA for the CDR3 is TGTGCCAGCGTAGACAGGAACACTGAAGCTTTCTTT. This gives the protein CASVDRNTEAFF. The variable domain in full, with the rest retrieved from reference TRBV2 and TRBJ1-1, is EPEVTQTPSHQVTQMGQEVILRCVPISNHLYFYWYRQILGQKVEFLVSFYNNEISEKSEIFDDQFSVERPDGSNFTLKIRSTKLEDSAMYFCASVDRNTEAFFGQGTRLTVV.